Listed here are 4 T cell receptor beta chains from one sample, sequenced in a study of T cell repertoires in cytomegalovirus infection. TCRdb passed the reads through MiXCR, listing each CDR3 protein once. The sample lists hundreds of thousands of distinct CDR3 sequences; about 33% were seen once. These receptors' antigens are unknown. The sample consisted of cultured PBMCs, taken from culture after CMV antigen stimulation. The receptors derive from a human donor in good health (CMV status not recorded). Some clones in this sample may be carry-over from other donors' samples.

V is TRBV7-2 and J is TRBJ1-6, with 7 bases identical to TRBD1. The germline V gene has CDR1 SGHTA and CDR2 FQGNSA. J gave up 9 bases and V 5 bases, and 7 bases lay outside the gene matches. The CDR3 consists of 14 residues. CDR3 residues: CASSETTGFSPLHF. The CDR3 nucleotides read TGTGCCAGCAGCGAAACGACAGGGTTTTCACCCCTCCACTTT.

This clonotype has just a few counts. The chain carries TRBV10-3 and TRBJ2-3; D gene uncertain. The germline V and J ends were trimmed by 3 bases and 4 bases, with 8 bases remaining between them. The CDR3 extends over 13 amino acids. Germline-derived CDR1 and CDR2 are ENHRY and SYGVKD. CDR3 residues: CAISDYSADTQYF. Written as DNA, the CDR3 is TGTGCCATCAGTGACTACTCAGCAGATACGCAGTATTTT.

The chain recombines TRBV6-1 with TRBJ2-5, with D tentatively TRBD2 (5 bases). V was clipped by 6 bases and J by 7 bases, with 27 bases between them. Germline V CDR1 and CDR2: MNHNS, SASEGT. The CDR3 has 17 residues. In nucleotides, the CDR3 is TGTGCCAGCAGAAAACCGAGCGGAATACCGTCTATGGGGACCCAGTACTTC. Translated: CASRKPSGIPSMGTQYF.

This clonotype has only a few counts. The chain joins TRBV19 to TRBJ1-2; 8 positions agree with TRBD1. The CDR3 contains 15 residues. J was trimmed by 0 bases and V by 6 bases; bases with no gene match: 6. Germline CDR1 and CDR2: LNHDA and SQIVND (reference sequence). CDR3 bases: TGTGCCAGTAGCAGCCGGACAGGGCCTAACTATGGCTACACCTTC. Translated: CASSSRTGPNYGYTF. Full variable domain (rest looked up from reference TRBV19 and TRBJ1-2): DGGITQSPKYLFRKEGQNVTLSCEQNLNHDAMYWYRQDPGQGLRLIYYSQIVNDFQKGDIAEGYSVSREKKESFPLTVTSAQKNPTAFYLCASSSRTGPNYGYTFGSGTRLTVV.